This T cell receptor (beta chain) was sequenced in a study of Tregs in tolerant kidney transplant recipients. The table lists this clone with a count of one. The antigen remains undetermined. Germline V CDR1 and CDR2: MDHEN, SYDVKM. CDR3 size: 14 residues. The junction had 3 bases not matched to a gene; V was cut back by 5 bases and J by 4 bases. Assay used: immunoSEQ multiplex PCR; TCRdb lists only in-frame clones, some missing. The sample lists 60,000 to 95,000 clones, less than 98% occurring once. Whole-study findings and limits: The most relevant donor-specific Treg TCRbeta repertoire apparently came from expansion with activated donor B cells. Some patients' samples used different primers over time, so nucleotide sequences weren't comparable. No direct test of biological reproducibility was done here.

The gene calls are TRBV28 and TRBJ2-3; 10 nucleotides match TRBD2. Sequencing used CD4+ T cells from blood, obtained before the transplant. This sequence was found in a human donor who received a combined kidney and bone marrow transplant. In DNA form, the CDR3 reads TGTGCCAGCAGTCCTAGCGGGGGCGCAGATACGCAGTATTTT. This encodes CASSPSGGADTQYF.